These 30 T cell receptor beta chains originate from one sample sequenced in a study of blood T cell repertoires in COVID-19 (dated by TCRdb to the early 2020s). The library was produced with the immunoSEQ multiplex PCR assay. TCRdb took this table from immuneACCESS and kept in-frame rearrangements with V and J called. Such tables lack part of the clones; where checked against another copy, unresolved V genes explain under half of the gap, and the rest is unexplained. The sample profile shows about 370,000 clones; around 87% of them were found once. The ten largest clones represent about 10% of the sample. The sequenced sample was peripheral blood. These receptors originate from a woman between 25 and 40 years old with COVID-19, enrolled during active disease.

V usage is TRBV11-2 and J usage is TRBJ1-2; the match to TRBD1 covers 9 bases. After removal of 5 bases from V and 4 bases from J, the junction contained 5 bases not matched to a gene. Per the germline V gene, CDR1 is SGHAT and CDR2 is FQNNGV. The CDR3 contains 14 residues. The CDR3 protein is CASSAGQGPYGYTF. DNA of the CDR3: TGTGCCAGCAGCGCGGGACAGGGTCCCTATGGCTACACCTTC.

The genes are TRBV19 and TRBJ1-1, with 8 bases lining up with TRBD1. This CDR3 region has 13 residues. Germline V CDR1 and CDR2: LNHDA, SQIVND (reference sequence). CDR3: CGSTGARNTEAFF. CDR3 coding DNA: TGTGGCTCGACAGGGGCTAGGAACACTGAAGCTTTCTTT.

The chain is built from TRBV21-1 and TRBJ1-2; the table assigns TRBD1, which was not confirmed against the DNA. TRBV21-1 is tagged as a pseudogene. The CDR3 consists of 13 residues. CDR3 sequence reads: CASSGTGVEGYTF. CDR3 sequence (DNA): TGTGCCAGCAGTGGGACAGGGGTGGAGGGCTACACCTTC.

The rearrangement joins TRBV11-2 to TRBJ1-1; tentative D call: TRBD1 (6 bases). Germline V gene lookup returns CDR1 SGHAT and CDR2 FQNNGV. CDR3 length: 15 amino acids. V dropped 1 base and J dropped 2 bases, with 11 bases sitting between them. CDR3 sequence: CASSLGVGGNTEAFF. The CDR3 DNA is TGTGCCAGCAGCTTAGGGGTAGGGGGTAACACTGAAGCTTTCTTT. Drawing the rest from reference TRBV11-2 and TRBJ1-1, the complete variable domain is EAGVAQSPRYKIIEKRQSVAFWCNPISGHATLYWYQQILGQGPKLLIQFQNNGVVDDSQLPKDRFSAERLKGVDSTLKIQPAKLEDSAVYLCASSLGVGGNTEAFFGQGTRLTVV.

The count of this clone is one. The chain uses TRBV11-2 and TRBJ1-2, with unresolved D. Trimming shortened V by 2 bases and J by 0 bases, and 4 bases separated the two germline ends. Germline V CDR1 and CDR2: SGHAT, FQNNGV. CDR3 length equals 13 residues. CDR3 coding DNA: TGTGCCAGCAGCTTATCCGCTAACTATGGCTACACCTTC. Translated: CASSLSANYGYTF.

V gene TRBV6-5 combines with J gene TRBJ2-5; 10 bases fit TRBD2. Germline trimming cut 2 bases from V and 3 bases from J; bases unmatched to any gene: 0. Germline CDR1 and CDR2: MNHEY and SVGAGI. This CDR3 is 14 amino acids long. This CDR3 reads CASSYGTSEETQYF. The CDR3 DNA is TGTGCCAGCAGTTACGGGACTAGCGAAGAGACCCAGTACTTC.

The chain links TRBV6-6 to TRBJ1-5; D unresolved. CDR1 and CDR2 from the germline V gene are MNHNY and SVGAGI (reference sequence). Trimming cost V 4 bases and J 4 bases, with 14 bases left between them. The CDR3 covers 15 residues. CDR3 sequence: CASSFRRLGNQPQHF. DNA for the CDR3: TGTGCCAGCAGTTTCCGGAGGCTGGGGAATCAGCCCCAGCATTTT.

The rearrangement uses TRBV7-8 and TRBJ2-3, with D possibly being TRBD2 (5 bases). CDR3 size: 12 residues. Between the trimmed V and J ends, which lost 2 bases and 14 bases, there was a span of 14 bases. From germline, CDR1 is SGHVS and CDR2 FQNEAQ. CDR3 protein: CASSLSRTRAYF. CDR3 coding DNA: TGTGCCAGCAGCTTATCCAGGACTCGTGCGTATTTT.

This clone was picked up a small number of times. The V and J genes are TRBV28 and TRBJ1-5; TRBD1 might be the D (6 bases). This CDR3 region has 14 residues. Trimming removed 3 bases from V and 7 bases from J, with 13 bases in between. Germline CDR1 and CDR2: MDHEN and SYDVKM. This CDR3 reads CASSLVQGRQPQHF. CDR3 DNA sequence: TGTGCCAGCAGTTTGGTTCAGGGGCGACAGCCCCAGCATTTT.

V gene TRBV27 combines with J gene TRBJ1-5; D possibly corresponds to TRBD1 (5 bases). The germline gives CDR1 MNHEY, CDR2 SMNVEV (reference sequence). This CDR3 comprises 15 residues. V was trimmed by 1 base and J by 4 bases, leaving 11 bases between them. CDR3 sequence (DNA): TGTGCCAGCAGTTTATTGGGGGAGGGTAATCAGCCCCAGCATTTT. This sequence encodes CASSLLGEGNQPQHF.

The chain carries TRBV28 and TRBJ1-2; 7 bases line up with TRBD1. The CDR3 extends over 14 amino acids. Germline CDR1 reads MDHEN; CDR2 reads SYDVKM. V shed 4 bases, J shed 3 bases, and the junction held 5 bases outside the gene matches. CDR3: CASSSGTAHYGYTF. CDR3 nucleotides: TGTGCCAGCAGTTCCGGGACAGCACACTATGGCTACACCTTC.

The gene calls are TRBV27 and TRBJ2-2, with TRBD2 as a possible D gene (5 bases). Per germline, CDR1 MNHEY and CDR2 SMNVEV (reference sequence). The CDR3 has 16 amino acids. V lost 4 bases to trimming and J lost 5 bases, with 17 bases between them. The CDR3: CASSSESGIQTGELFF. In DNA, the CDR3 is TGTGCCAGCAGTTCTGAGTCGGGGATCCAGACCGGGGAGCTGTTTTTT.

V gene TRBV25-1 combines with J gene TRBJ2-1; 8 bases are a match to TRBD1. The length of the CDR3 is 15 residues. J was trimmed by 6 bases and V by 2 bases; bases with no gene match: 6. The germline V gene encodes CDR1 MGHDK and CDR2 SYGVNS. The CDR3 DNA follows: TGTGCCAGCAGTGAAATGACAGGGGATATCAATGAGCAGTTCTTC. The encoded protein is CASSEMTGDINEQFF.

This clone was observed many times. This chain joins TRBV6-4 and TRBJ2-2; weak D call: TRBD2 (5 bases). V lost 5 bases, J lost 1 base, and 5 bases lay in between. CDR1 is MRHNA and CDR2 is SNTAGT in the germline V gene. The CDR3 has 13 residues. In nucleotides, the CDR3 is TGTGCCAGCAGTAGCGGGAACACCGGGGAGCTGTTTTTT. This gives the protein CASSSGNTGELFF.

The V and J genes are TRBV4-1 and TRBJ2-7; TRBD2 matches at 8 bases. The CDR3 contains 14 residues. In germline, CDR1 is MGHRA, CDR2 YSYEKL. V gave up 4 bases and J gave up 4 bases; unmatched junction bases: 6. The chain's CDR3 is CASSPRLALYEQYF. The CDR3 nucleotides are TGCGCCAGCAGCCCCCGACTAGCGTTGTACGAGCAGTACTTC.

The J gene is TRBJ1-5, the V gene TRBV19, with 7 positions matching TRBD1. CDR3 length: 15 residues. Losses at the gene ends were 5 bases for V and 7 bases for J; bases not matched to a gene: 11. Germline CDR1 LNHDA, CDR2 SQIVND (reference sequence). CDR3 sequence: CASSLSTGVWQPQHF. DNA for the CDR3: TGTGCCAGTAGTCTATCCACAGGGGTATGGCAGCCCCAGCATTTT.

The CDR3 nucleotides read TGTGCCACCAGTGATTTAGCGGGGACCGAGAATGAGCAGTTCTTC. It is translated as CATSDLAGTENEQFF. The chain joins TRBV24-1 to TRBJ2-1, with 7 bases lining up with TRBD2. Trimming removed 1 base from V and 7 bases from J; junction bases left unmatched: 6. CDR1 is KGHDR, CDR2 SFDVKD, per germline. The CDR3 length is 15 residues.

V and J are TRBV9 and TRBJ2-3; tentative D call: TRBD2 (6 bases). The V end was cut by 0 bases, the J end by 3 bases, with 8 bases between. The CDR3 length is 14 residues. From germline, CDR1 is SGDLS and CDR2 YYNGEE. The CDR3 coding sequence is TGTGCCAGCAGCGTAGGTGCGGGGACAGATACGCAGTATTTT. It encodes CASSVGAGTDTQYF.

The chain uses TRBV5-5 and TRBJ2-5; D is unresolved. V lost 0 bases, J lost 2 bases, and 8 bases lay in between. Germline loops: CDR1 SGHKS, CDR2 YYEKEE (reference sequence). This CDR3 region has 14 residues. Here the CDR3 DNA reads TGTGCCAGCAGCTTGGCCCCAGGTCAAGAGACCCAGTACTTC. It specifies CASSLAPGQETQYF. Looking up the rest from reference TRBV5-5 and TRBJ2-5 gives the full variable domain: DAGVTQSPTHLIKTRGQQVTLRCSPISGHKSVSWYQQVLGQGPQFIFQYYEKEERGRGNFPDRFSARQFPNYSSELNVNALLLGDSALYLCASSLAPGQETQYFGPGTRLLVL.

V usage is TRBV7-3 and J usage is TRBJ1-6, with 8 bases that match TRBD1. V was clipped by 4 bases and J by 9 bases; unmatched bases: 5. The CDR3 contains 14 residues. Germline V gene data show CDR1 as SGHTA and CDR2 as FQGTGA. CDR3 coding DNA: TGTGCCAGCAGCTCCGGGACAGGTGGTTCACCCCTCCACTTT. It specifies CASSSGTGGSPLHF.

The chain links TRBV9 to TRBJ1-1; no reliable D call. The CDR3 spans 14 residues. Trimming took 2 bases from V and 6 from J, leaving 14 bases between them. CDR1 SGDLS and CDR2 YYNGEE come from the germline V gene. The CDR3 nucleotides read TGTGCCAGCAGCGTGGTAATGTCGGGATCTGAAGCTTTCTTT. It specifies CASSVVMSGSEAFF.

The chain carries TRBV19 and TRBJ2-5; the D gene is possibly TRBD2 (5 bases). V was clipped by 3 bases and J by 4 bases, with 18 bases between them. Germline V gene data show CDR1 as LNHDA and CDR2 as SQIVND (reference sequence). This CDR3 has 16 residues. The CDR3 DNA is TGTGCCAGTAGTATTCGGGCGAGGGCGAGGCTAGAGACCCAGTACTTC. Its protein product is CASSIRARARLETQYF.

The V gene is TRBV21-1, the J gene TRBJ1-1; the DNA was not used to check the table's D call, TRBD1. TRBV21-1 is noted as a pseudogene. This CDR3 is built from 15 residues. The CDR3 nucleotides are TGTGCCAGCAGGGAAAGGGGACACCGGAACACTGAAGCTTTCTTT. This encodes CASRERGHRNTEAFF.

The V call is TRBV5-6, the J call TRBJ2-4; the D gene is possibly TRBD1 (6 bases). The CDR3 is made up of 11 amino acids. From germline, CDR1 is SGHDT and CDR2 YYEEEE. Between the trimmed V and J ends, which lost 4 bases and 10 bases, there was a span of 9 bases. The CDR3 region has the DNA TGTGCCAGCAGCCAGGACAGTATTCAGTACTTC. Translating gives CASSQDSIQYF. Filled out from reference TRBV5-6 and TRBJ2-4, the complete variable domain reads DAGVTQSPTHLIKTRGQQVTLRCSPKSGHDTVSWYQQALGQGPQFIFQYYEEEERQRGNFPDRFSGHQFPNYSSELNVNALLLGDSALYLCASSQDSIQYFGAGTRLSVL.

The J gene is TRBJ2-7, the V gene TRBV11-2; maybe TRBD2 (6 bases). With 4 bases removed from V and 5 bases from J, the gap between germline ends came to 24 bases. The CDR3 totals 17 residues. Germline V gene sequence: CDR1 SGHAT, CDR2 FQNNGV. CDR3 coding DNA: TGTGCCAGCAGCTCCCTAGCGTACGGACTATCTATCCACGAGCAGTACTTC. As protein: CASSSLAYGLSIHEQYF.

The count of this clone is one. This chain connects TRBV5-1 to TRBJ2-5; 7 bases are shared with TRBD2. CDR1 SGHRS and CDR2 YFSETQ come from the germline V gene. Losses at the gene ends were 5 bases for V and 5 bases for J; bases not matched to a gene: 9. This CDR3 is 14 amino acids long. The CDR3 here is CASRGGVGPETQYF. As DNA, the CDR3 is TGCGCCAGCAGGGGGGGGGTCGGTCCGGAGACCCAGTACTTC.

The rearrangement links TRBV27 to TRBJ2-7; maybe TRBD2 (5 bases). The length of the CDR3 is 15 residues. Trimming took 8 bases from V and 3 from J, leaving 20 bases between them. Germline V gene lookup returns CDR1 MNHEY and CDR2 SMNVEV (reference sequence). CDR3 protein: CASALGLLWNYEQYF. CDR3 nucleotide sequence: TGTGCCAGCGCCCTAGGACTCCTGTGGAACTACGAGCAGTACTTC.

The chain has TRBV29-1 and TRBJ2-3, with D possibly being TRBD2 (5 bases). V lost 3 bases and J 2 bases, leaving 12 bases between the germline ends. Germline loops: CDR1 SQVTM, CDR2 ANQGSEA. The CDR3 has 14 residues. CDR3 sequence (DNA): TGCAGCGTTGACGACTACCGTTACACAGATACGCAGTATTTT. Protein sequence: CSVDDYRYTDTQYF.

The CDR3 coding sequence is TGCGCCAGCAGCCGCGGGGGTAGCGAGTCCTACGAGCAGTACTTC. Protein sequence: CASSRGGSESYEQYF. The chain uses TRBV5-1 and TRBJ2-7, with TRBD2 matching over 7 bases. This CDR3 spans 15 amino acids. CDR1 and CDR2 from the germline V gene are SGHRS and YFSETQ. The J segment lost 1 base and the V segment lost 4 bases, leaving 8 bases of the junction unmatched.

This chain uses TRBV5-1 with TRBJ1-1; no reliable D call. This CDR3 region has 15 residues. CDR1 is SGHRS and CDR2 is YFSETQ in the germline V gene. V shed 0 bases and J shed 3 bases, with 12 bases lying between them. The CDR3 region is CASSLDGGRYTEAFF. The CDR3 bases are TGCGCCAGCAGCTTGGATGGAGGGAGGTACACTGAAGCTTTCTTT.